These T cell receptor beta chains were read from a single sample in a study of spatial heterogeneity in lung cancer. TCRdb called the 5' RACE reads again in MiXCR, with one record for every CDR3 protein. The table records roughly 12,000 distinct CDR3 sequences, just over 14% of them present only once. The input for sequencing was lung tumor tissue, taken at surgery. The origin of the receptors is a male donor with early-stage non-small cell lung cancer. CDR3s include the opening cysteine and the closing phenylalanine or tryptophan. The order of the fields is J gene, V gene, D gene, CDR3 protein. D genes are given only for firm matches.

j_gene: TRBJ2-3; v_gene: TRBV6-5; d_gene: .; CDR3aa: CASSWQGRTDTQYF
j_gene: TRBJ2-5; v_gene: TRBV28; d_gene: .; CDR3aa: CASSLVGETQYF
j_gene: TRBJ1-2; v_gene: TRBV5-1; d_gene: TRBD1; CDR3aa: CASSPQGANYGYTF
j_gene: TRBJ1-6; v_gene: TRBV28; d_gene: .; CDR3aa: CAITPRGTLNNSPLHF
j_gene: TRBJ2-3; v_gene: TRBV14; d_gene: TRBD2; CDR3aa: CASSPLAGLTDTQYF
j_gene: TRBJ2-1; v_gene: TRBV7-2; d_gene: TRBD2; CDR3aa: CASRPAGAPSGEQFF
j_gene: TRBJ1-5; v_gene: TRBV6-5; d_gene: .; CDR3aa: CASSRGNQPQHF
j_gene: TRBJ2-1; v_gene: TRBV12-3/TRBV12-4; d_gene: .; CDR3aa: CASRLYNEQFF
j_gene: TRBJ2-7; v_gene: TRBV7-2; d_gene: TRBD2; CDR3aa: CTSSLASGGTYEQYF
j_gene: TRBJ1-5; v_gene: TRBV29-1; d_gene: .; CDR3aa: CSVGGGGQPQHF
j_gene: TRBJ2-5; v_gene: TRBV7-2; d_gene: TRBD2; CDR3aa: CASSLARLAGGQETQYF
j_gene: TRBJ1-6; v_gene: TRBV6-7; d_gene: TRBD1; CDR3aa: CASTLMRTGYNSPLHF
j_gene: TRBJ2-2; v_gene: TRBV29-1; d_gene: TRBD1; CDR3aa: CSGGQGATGELFF
j_gene: TRBJ2-5; v_gene: TRBV7-2; d_gene: .; CDR3aa: CASSQDDPETQYF
j_gene: TRBJ1-2; v_gene: TRBV11-2; d_gene: .; CDR3aa: CASSPLSGSLNYGYTF
j_gene: TRBJ2-5; v_gene: TRBV15; d_gene: TRBD2; CDR3aa: CATTLAGTETQYF
j_gene: TRBJ2-3; v_gene: TRBV25-1; d_gene: TRBD2; CDR3aa: CASSSRSVGGSFTDTQYF
j_gene: TRBJ2-5; v_gene: TRBV7-2; d_gene: .; CDR3aa: CASRTGGPRETQYF
j_gene: TRBJ2-1; v_gene: TRBV7-6; d_gene: TRBD2; CDR3aa: CASSLMTSGSSYNEQFF
j_gene: TRBJ2-4; v_gene: TRBV6-6; d_gene: TRBD1; CDR3aa: CASSYSGQGLYF
j_gene: TRBJ2-2; v_gene: TRBV5-8; d_gene: .; CDR3aa: CARWGDHTGELFF
j_gene: TRBJ1-6; v_gene: TRBV20-1; d_gene: TRBD1; CDR3aa: CSARDPRQGGDSPLHF
j_gene: TRBJ1-4; v_gene: TRBV20-1; d_gene: .; CDR3aa: CSAIRPTNEKLFF
j_gene: TRBJ2-2; v_gene: TRBV7-9; d_gene: TRBD1; CDR3aa: CASSPSGGYTGELFF
j_gene: TRBJ1-1; v_gene: TRBV6-5; d_gene: .; CDR3aa: CASCKQGSTEAFF
j_gene: TRBJ1-2; v_gene: TRBV6-6; d_gene: .; CDR3aa: CASSISTGSYGYTF
j_gene: TRBJ1-5; v_gene: TRBV4-2; d_gene: .; CDR3aa: CASSQGGSDYSNQPQHF
j_gene: TRBJ2-3; v_gene: TRBV7-9; d_gene: TRBD2; CDR3aa: CASSHTRLAGVVGTQYF
j_gene: TRBJ2-3; v_gene: TRBV20-1; d_gene: .; CDR3aa: CSARDMGGRTDTQYF
j_gene: TRBJ2-1; v_gene: TRBV7-3; d_gene: TRBD2; CDR3aa: CASSLTSGGRKEQFF
j_gene: TRBJ2-1; v_gene: TRBV5-1; d_gene: TRBD1; CDR3aa: CASSYYPGQGNNEQFF
j_gene: TRBJ1-3; v_gene: TRBV6-6; d_gene: TRBD1; CDR3aa: CASSFDRDGGNTIYF
j_gene: TRBJ2-3; v_gene: TRBV20-1; d_gene: .; CDR3aa: CSARKDTDTQYF
j_gene: TRBJ2-3; v_gene: TRBV7-7; d_gene: TRBD1; CDR3aa: CASSPGTGRADTQYF
j_gene: TRBJ2-3; v_gene: TRBV20-1; d_gene: TRBD2; CDR3aa: CSAIGTIDTQYF
j_gene: TRBJ1-2; v_gene: TRBV12-3/TRBV12-4; d_gene: .; CDR3aa: CASGGISDYGYTF
j_gene: TRBJ2-7; v_gene: TRBV7-3; d_gene: TRBD1; CDR3aa: CASSPTGTGVYEQYF
j_gene: TRBJ1-1; v_gene: TRBV29-1; d_gene: .; CDR3aa: CSVRGEVGEAFF
j_gene: TRBJ1-1; v_gene: TRBV5-6; d_gene: .; CDR3aa: CASSLPRPVNTEAFF
j_gene: TRBJ1-4; v_gene: TRBV20-1; d_gene: TRBD1; CDR3aa: CSAQQGRHSTNEKLFF
j_gene: TRBJ2-1; v_gene: TRBV29-1; d_gene: TRBD2; CDR3aa: CSVATVVRDYRFYNEQFF
j_gene: TRBJ2-7; v_gene: TRBV20-1; d_gene: TRBD1; CDR3aa: CSASELRGQIYEQYF
j_gene: TRBJ1-2; v_gene: TRBV7-8; d_gene: .; CDR3aa: CASSLGGPTANYGYTF
j_gene: TRBJ2-7; v_gene: TRBV20-1; d_gene: TRBD2; CDR3aa: CSARTGLAGDKEQYF
j_gene: TRBJ1-1; v_gene: TRBV28; d_gene: .; CDR3aa: CASSFESSTEAFF
j_gene: TRBJ1-1; v_gene: TRBV6-5; d_gene: TRBD1; CDR3aa: CASSYQGASGTEAFF
j_gene: TRBJ2-1; v_gene: TRBV7-9; d_gene: TRBD1; CDR3aa: CASSFWTGAHNEQFF
j_gene: TRBJ2-7; v_gene: TRBV7-8; d_gene: .; CDR3aa: CASSLGRGQYF
j_gene: TRBJ2-5; v_gene: TRBV2; d_gene: TRBD1; CDR3aa: CASRRDRGETQYF
j_gene: TRBJ2-1; v_gene: TRBV6-5; d_gene: .; CDR3aa: CASSRRVDNEQFF
j_gene: TRBJ2-5; v_gene: TRBV2; d_gene: TRBD1; CDR3aa: CASSTGQTQETQYF
j_gene: TRBJ2-1; v_gene: TRBV11-2; d_gene: TRBD1; CDR3aa: CASSLLGQDNEQFF